This TCR beta chain was sequenced during a study of shared clonotypes between healthy human individuals. In the sorted-subset replicate PCRs, around 0.2 ug DNA, 25,000 to 30,000 T cell genomes, was used. Method: immunoSEQ multiplex PCR; TCRdb's copy keeps in-frame clones and lacks some. The sample carries over a million clones, roughly 74% recorded once. In germline, CDR1 is SGHVS, CDR2 FNYEAQ. The CDR3 is 17 amino acids. The J segment lost 4 bases and the V segment lost 5 bases, leaving 12 bases of the junction unmatched. The TCR comes from a man between 18 and 29 years old in good health. Some clones in this sample may be carry-over from other donors' samples. Sequencing was done on a sample of memory CD4+ T cells from PBMCs. The subset denotes: CD45RA-negative fraction. The chain links TRBV7-6 to TRBJ2-3; TRBD2 aligns across 10 bases. The CDR3 loop reads CASSLVGLAGDADTQYF. The CDR3 nucleotides read TGTGCCAGCAGCCTCGTAGGGCTAGCGGGAGATGCAGATACGCAGTATTTT.